Listed here is a single T cell receptor (beta chain). Its antigen remains unknown. Using immunoSEQ multiplex PCR, the repertoire was profiled, and TCRdb retains in-frame clones only, with some absent. The sample has around 15,000 clones, about 84% seen once. Trimming took 3 bases from V and 6 from J, leaving 9 bases between them. The CDR3 loop spans 13 amino acids. Germline lookup yields CDR1 GTSNPN and CDR2 SVGIG (reference sequence). These data come from a study of CD4 T cells in relation to SARS-CoV-2 and coronaviruses. Before the COVID-19 pandemic, during about 2010-2018, CD4+ T cells were taken from unexposed donors. After ten to eleven days of culture, CD4+ T cells were isolated.

The chain links TRBV30 to TRBJ1-6; D is possibly TRBD1 (5 bases). This TCR came from a human donor in good health. The sequencing sample was made of CD4+ T cells from PBMCs, cultured in vitro. The CDR3 DNA is TGTGCCTGGAGGGGGCAGGGTAATTCACCCCTCCACTTT. Its translation: CAWRGQGNSPLHF.